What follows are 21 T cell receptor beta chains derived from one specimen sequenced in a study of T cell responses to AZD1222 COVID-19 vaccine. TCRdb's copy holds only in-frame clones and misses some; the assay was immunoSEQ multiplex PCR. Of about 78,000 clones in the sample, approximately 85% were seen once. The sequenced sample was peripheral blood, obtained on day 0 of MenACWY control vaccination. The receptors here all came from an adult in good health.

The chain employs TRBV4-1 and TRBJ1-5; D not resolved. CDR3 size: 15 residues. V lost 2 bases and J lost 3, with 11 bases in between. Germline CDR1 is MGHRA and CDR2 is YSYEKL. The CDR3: CASSQSMGSNQPQHF. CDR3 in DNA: TGCGCCAGCAGCCAAAGCATGGGGTCCAATCAGCCCCAGCATTTT.

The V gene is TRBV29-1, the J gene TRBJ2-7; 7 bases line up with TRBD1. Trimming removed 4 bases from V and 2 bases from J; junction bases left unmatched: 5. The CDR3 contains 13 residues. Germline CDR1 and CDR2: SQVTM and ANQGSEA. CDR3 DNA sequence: TGCAGCGTTGGGACGACAGGGCCCTACGAGCAGTACTTC. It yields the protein CSVGTTGPYEQYF.

CDR3 protein: CASSQESGWAPLHF. DNA of the CDR3: TGTGCCAGCAGCCAAGAGTCTGGGTGGGCACCCCTCCACTTT. The genes are TRBV14 and TRBJ1-6; D is unresolved. The CDR3 length is 14 residues. From germline, CDR1 is SGHDN and CDR2 FVKESK. Trimming took 0 bases from V and 11 from J, leaving 11 bases between them.

The CDR3 bases are TGTGCCTGGAGTAAGGGACTAGCCGCAGATACGCAGTATTTT. It encodes CAWSKGLAADTQYF. This chain links TRBV30 with TRBJ2-3, with 9 bases identical to TRBD2. The germline CDR1 and CDR2 sequences are GTSNPN and SVGIG (reference sequence). This CDR3 contains 14 residues. Trimming cost V 2 bases and J 4 bases; bases outside gene matches: 4.

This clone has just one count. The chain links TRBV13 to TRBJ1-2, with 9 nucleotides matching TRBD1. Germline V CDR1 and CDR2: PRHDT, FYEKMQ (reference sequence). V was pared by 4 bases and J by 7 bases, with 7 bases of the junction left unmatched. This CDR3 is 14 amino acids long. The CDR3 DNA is TGTGCCAGCAGCTCACCGGGACAGGGAGCTGGCTACACCTTC. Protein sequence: CASSSPGQGAGYTF.

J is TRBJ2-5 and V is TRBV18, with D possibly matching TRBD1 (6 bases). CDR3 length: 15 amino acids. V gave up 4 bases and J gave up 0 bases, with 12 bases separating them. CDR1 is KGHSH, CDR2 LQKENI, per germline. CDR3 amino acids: CASSRLDSHQETQYF. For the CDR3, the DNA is TGTGCCAGCTCACGTCTGGACAGCCACCAAGAGACCCAGTACTTC. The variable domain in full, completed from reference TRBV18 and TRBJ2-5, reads NAGVMQNPRHLVRRRGQEARLRCSPMKGHSHVYWYRQLPEEGLKFMVYLQKENIIDESGMPKERFSAEFPKEGPSILRIQQVVRGDSAAYFCASSRLDSHQETQYFGPGTRLLVL.

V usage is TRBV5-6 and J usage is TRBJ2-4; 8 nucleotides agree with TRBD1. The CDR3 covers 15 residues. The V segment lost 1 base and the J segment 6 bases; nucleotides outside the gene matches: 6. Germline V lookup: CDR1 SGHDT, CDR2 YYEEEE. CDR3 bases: TGTGCCAGCAGCTTGAGCAGACAGGGGCCAAACATTCAGTACTTC. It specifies CASSLSRQGPNIQYF.

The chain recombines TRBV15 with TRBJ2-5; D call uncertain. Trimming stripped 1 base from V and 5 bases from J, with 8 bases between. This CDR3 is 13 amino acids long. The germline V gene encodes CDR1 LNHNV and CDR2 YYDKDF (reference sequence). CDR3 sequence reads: CATSRALDETQYF. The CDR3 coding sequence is TGTGCCACCAGCAGAGCTTTAGACGAGACCCAGTACTTC.

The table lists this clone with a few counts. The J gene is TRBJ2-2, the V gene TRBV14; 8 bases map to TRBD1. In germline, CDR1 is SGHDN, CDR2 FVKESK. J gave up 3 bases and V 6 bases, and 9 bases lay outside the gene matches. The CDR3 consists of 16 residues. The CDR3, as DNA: TGTGCCAGCAGACCACAAGGGACAGGAGACACCGGGGAGCTGTTTTTT. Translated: CASRPQGTGDTGELFF.

Here the CDR3 DNA reads TGTGCCAGCAGTCCGTACCCCGGGACAGGGACCCATAGCAATCAGCCCCAGCATTTT. It encodes CASSPYPGTGTHSNQPQHF. This chain joins TRBV6-6 and TRBJ1-5, with 9 bases matching TRBD1. V was clipped by 5 bases and J by 0 bases; unmatched bases: 14. Germline CDR1 reads MNHNY; CDR2 reads SVGAGI (reference sequence). The CDR3 extends over 19 amino acids.

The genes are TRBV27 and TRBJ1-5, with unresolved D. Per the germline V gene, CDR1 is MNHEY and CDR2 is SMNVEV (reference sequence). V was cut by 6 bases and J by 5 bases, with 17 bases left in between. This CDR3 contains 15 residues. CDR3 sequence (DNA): TGTGCCAGCAGAAAACAGAGGGCGCAGGATCAGCCCCAGCATTTT. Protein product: CASRKQRAQDQPQHF.

The CDR3 nucleotides are TGTGCCAGTAGTATCGGGCCGGGACAGGGGGCGCAGAACACCGGGGAGCTGTTTTTT. Its protein is CASSIGPGQGAQNTGELFF. The V gene is TRBV19, the J gene TRBJ2-2; 12 nucleotides line up with TRBD1. Germline CDR1 is LNHDA and CDR2 is SQIVND (reference sequence). The CDR3 extends over 19 amino acids. V lost 3 bases, J lost 1 base, and 9 bases stayed unmatched.

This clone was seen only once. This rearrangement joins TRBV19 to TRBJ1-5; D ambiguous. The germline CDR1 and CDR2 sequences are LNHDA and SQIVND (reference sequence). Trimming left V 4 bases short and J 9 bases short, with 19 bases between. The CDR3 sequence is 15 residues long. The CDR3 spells CASSTSTSPLGPQHF. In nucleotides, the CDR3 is TGTGCCAGTAGTACCTCTACATCACCTCTGGGGCCCCAGCATTTT.

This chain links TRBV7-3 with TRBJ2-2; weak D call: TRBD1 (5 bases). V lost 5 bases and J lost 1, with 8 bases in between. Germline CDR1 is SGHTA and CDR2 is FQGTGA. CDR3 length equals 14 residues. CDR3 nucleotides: TGTGCCAGCAGCGTCCAGGGGAACACCGGGGAGCTGTTTTTT. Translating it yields CASSVQGNTGELFF.

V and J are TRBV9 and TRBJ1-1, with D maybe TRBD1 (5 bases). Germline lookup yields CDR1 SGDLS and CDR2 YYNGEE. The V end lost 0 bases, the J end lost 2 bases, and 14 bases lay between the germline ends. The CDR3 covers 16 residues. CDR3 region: CASSVGGRAANTEAFF. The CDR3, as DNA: TGTGCCAGCAGCGTAGGGGGGAGGGCTGCTAACACTGAAGCTTTCTTT.

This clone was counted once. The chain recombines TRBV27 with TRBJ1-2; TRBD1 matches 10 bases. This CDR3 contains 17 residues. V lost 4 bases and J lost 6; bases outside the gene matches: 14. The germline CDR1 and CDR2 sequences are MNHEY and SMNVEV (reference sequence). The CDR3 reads CASSSIPPGQGIHGYTF. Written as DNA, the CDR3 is TGTGCCAGCAGTTCTATACCCCCGGGACAGGGGATTCATGGCTACACCTTC.

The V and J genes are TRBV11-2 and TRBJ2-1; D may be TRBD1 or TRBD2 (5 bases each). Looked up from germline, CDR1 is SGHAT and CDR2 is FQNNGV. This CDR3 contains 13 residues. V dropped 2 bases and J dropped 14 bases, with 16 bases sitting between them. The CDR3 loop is CASSLLRESVEFF. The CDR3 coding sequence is TGTGCCAGCAGCTTACTCAGGGAGAGTGTGGAGTTCTTC.

CDR3 nucleotides: TGTGCCATCATTGCAAATACAGGGGGTTTGGCTGAAGCTTTCTTT. Encoded protein: CAIIANTGGLAEAFF. The V and J genes are TRBV10-3 and TRBJ1-1, with 8 bases identical to TRBD1. Germline V CDR1 and CDR2: ENHRY, SYGVKD. V dropped 7 bases and J dropped 6; count of bases not matched to a gene: 13. The CDR3 is made up of 15 amino acids.

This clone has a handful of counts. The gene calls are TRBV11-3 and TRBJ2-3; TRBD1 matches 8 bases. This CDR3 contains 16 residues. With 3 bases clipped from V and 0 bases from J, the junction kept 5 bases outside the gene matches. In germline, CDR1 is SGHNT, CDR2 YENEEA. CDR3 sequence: CASSLGTGLSTDTQYF. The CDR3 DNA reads TGTGCCAGCAGCTTGGGGACAGGCCTTAGCACAGATACGCAGTATTTT.

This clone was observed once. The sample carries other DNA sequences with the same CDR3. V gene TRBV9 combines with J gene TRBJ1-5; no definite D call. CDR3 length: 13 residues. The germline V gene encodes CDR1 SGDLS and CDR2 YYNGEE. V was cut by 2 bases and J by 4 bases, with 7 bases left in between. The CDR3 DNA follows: TGTGCCAGCAGCGTTGGGGAGAATCAGCCCCAGCATTTT. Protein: CASSVGENQPQHF. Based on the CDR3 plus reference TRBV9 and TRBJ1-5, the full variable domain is DSGVTQTPKHLITATGQRVTLRCSPRSGDLSVYWYQQSLDQGLQFLIQYYNGEERAKGNILERFSAQQFPDLHSELNLSSLELGDSALYFCASSVGENQPQHFGDGTRLSIL.

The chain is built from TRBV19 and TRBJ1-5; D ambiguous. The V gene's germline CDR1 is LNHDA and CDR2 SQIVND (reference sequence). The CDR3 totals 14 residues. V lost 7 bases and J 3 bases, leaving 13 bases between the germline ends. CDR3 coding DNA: TGTGCCAGTACTCCCCCAGCATCCAATCAGCCCCAGCATTTT. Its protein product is CASTPPASNQPQHF.